These 17 T cell receptor beta chains share one sample of origin, sequenced in a study of T cell repertoires in cytomegalovirus infection. One entry per CDR3 protein, called by TCRdb with MiXCR from the reads. The sample lists 300,000 to 400,000 distinct CDR3 sequences; 15% to 20% were seen once. Sequences were obtained from PBMCs. Source of these receptors: a human donor in good health (CMV status not recorded). Some clones in this sample may be carry-over from other donors' samples.

The rearrangement uses TRBV18 and TRBJ2-5; a weak D match, TRBD1 (6 bases). CDR1 is KGHSH and CDR2 is LQKENI in the germline V gene. Trimming removed 3 bases from V and 4 bases from J, with 21 bases in between. The CDR3 length is 17 residues. As DNA, the CDR3 is TGTGCCAGCTCACCTTCCCCACGACAGGTCGGTCCAGAGACCCAGTACTTC. It translates to CASSPSPRQVGPETQYF.

The chain couples TRBV29-1 to TRBJ1-3; D not resolved. The CDR3 runs to 11 residues. V dropped 5 bases and J dropped 0 bases, with 2 bases sitting between them. CDR1 is SQVTM and CDR2 is ANQGSEA in the germline V gene. The DNA of the CDR3 is TGCAGCGTTCTCTCTGGAAACACCATATATTTT. It encodes CSVLSGNTIYF.

This clonotype occurred a few times. The rearrangement uses TRBV18 and TRBJ2-1, with 9 nucleotides matching TRBD1. The germline V gene has CDR1 KGHSH and CDR2 LQKENI. With 4 bases clipped from V and 6 bases from J, the junction kept 7 bases outside the gene matches. CDR3 length: 15 amino acids. The CDR3 here is CASSRGTGSLNEQFF. CDR3 bases: TGTGCCAGCTCACGGGGGACAGGGTCTCTCAATGAGCAGTTCTTC.

This clonotype was detected many times. This chain's CDR3 is CASSLMSTRNIQYF. The CDR3 region has the DNA TGTGCCAGCAGCTTAATGTCAACACGAAACATTCAGTACTTC. The chain recombines TRBV7-2 with TRBJ2-4, with D unresolved. The ends were cut back, 2 bases at V and 6 bases at J, with 11 bases in the middle. Germline V gives CDR1 SGHTA, CDR2 FQGNSA. CDR3 length: 14 residues.

The V call is TRBV20-1, the J call TRBJ2-1; tentative D call: TRBD1 (7 bases). The CDR3 length is 15 residues. The germline V gene has CDR1 DFQATT and CDR2 SNEGSKA (reference sequence). The chain's CDR3 is CSGQDAGTHYNEQFF. The CDR3 coding sequence is TGCAGCGGACAGGACGCCGGGACTCACTACAATGAGCAGTTCTTC.

This clonotype was found many times. The chain uses TRBV20-1 and TRBJ1-6, with D possibly TRBD1 on 6 matching bases. V lost 3 bases, J lost 10 bases, and 16 bases lay in between. The CDR3 has 14 residues. Germline loops: CDR1 DFQATT, CDR2 SNEGSKA (reference sequence). The CDR3 loop reads CSASNRVGYSPLHF. CDR3 sequence (DNA): TGCAGTGCTAGTAACAGGGTGGGCTACTCACCCCTCCACTTT.

J is TRBJ2-1 and V is TRBV10-3; 7 bases map to TRBD2. Unmatched junction bases numbered 13, after V lost 8 bases and J lost 9 bases. CDR3 length equals 14 residues. Germline V lookup: CDR1 ENHRY, CDR2 SYGVKD. The CDR3 DNA sequence: TGTGCCATCGGCCTAGGGACTACCTGGGGTGAGCAGTTCTTC. It translates to CAIGLGTTWGEQFF.

The rearrangement joins TRBV5-4 to TRBJ2-3; TRBD2 aligns across 14 bases. With 3 bases clipped from V and 2 bases from J, the junction kept 5 bases outside the gene matches. CDR3 length equals 17 residues. CDR1 and CDR2 (germline): SGHNT, YYREEE (reference sequence). The CDR3 here is CASSWKTSGGATDTQYF. For the CDR3, the DNA is TGTGCCAGCAGCTGGAAGACTAGCGGGGGGGCCACAGATACGCAGTATTTT.

This clonotype appeared many times. The chain employs TRBV7-9 and TRBJ1-1, with 9 bases lining up with TRBD1. The germline V gene encodes CDR1 SEHNR and CDR2 FQNEAQ (reference sequence). V lost 4 bases, J lost 10 bases, and 10 bases stayed unmatched. The CDR3 runs to 14 residues. CDR3 bases: TGTGCCAGCAGCTGTTGCTTGGGACAGGGTATAGCTTTCTTT. It specifies CASSCCLGQGIAFF.

In this sample, this clonotype turned up many times. The chain recombines TRBV11-2 with TRBJ1-4; the match to TRBD1 covers 7 bases. Unmatched junction bases numbered 9, after V lost 4 bases and J lost 7 bases. Germline CDR1 is SGHAT and CDR2 is FQNNGV. The CDR3 runs to 15 residues. The CDR3 loop is CASSSYPGQTEKLFF. CDR3 coding DNA: TGTGCCAGCAGCTCGTATCCGGGACAGACTGAAAAACTGTTTTTT.

In this sample, this clonotype turned up many times. The chain links TRBV7-6 to TRBJ2-1; D not resolved. V dropped 2 bases and J dropped 8 bases, with 10 bases sitting between them. Germline V gives CDR1 SGHVS, CDR2 FNYEAQ. The CDR3 length is 13 residues. CDR3 sequence: CASSLSGGDEQFF. The CDR3 DNA reads as TGTGCCAGCAGCTTATCCGGTGGCGATGAGCAGTTCTTC.

This clonotype was detected many times. The chain has TRBV7-2 and TRBJ1-4, with D perhaps matching TRBD1 (5 bases). The CDR3 contains 14 residues. Trimming took 0 bases from V and 5 from J, leaving 7 bases between them. CDR1 and CDR2 from the germline V gene are SGHTA and FQGNSA. CDR3: CASSLAGLNEKLFF. The CDR3 nucleotides read TGTGCCAGCAGCTTAGCGGGGCTAAATGAAAAACTGTTTTTT.

This clonotype has more than one count but fewer than ten. The chain links TRBV6-1 to TRBJ2-5, with D unresolved. Trimming stripped 2 bases from V and 0 bases from J, with 4 bases between. CDR1 is MNHNS, CDR2 SASEGT, per germline. CDR3 length: 13 residues. CDR3 protein: CASSERYQETQYF. Written as DNA, the CDR3 is TGTGCCAGCAGTGAAAGGTACCAAGAGACCCAGTACTTC.

This clonotype was found a few times. The V call is TRBV29-1, the J call TRBJ1-1, with D possibly TRBD1 on 6 matching bases. This CDR3 spans 11 amino acids. Trimming shortened V by 6 bases and J by 7 bases, and 12 bases separated the two germline ends. Germline loops: CDR1 SQVTM, CDR2 ANQGSEA. CDR3 sequence: CSVWRGGEAFF. The CDR3 region has the DNA TGCAGCGTATGGAGGGGGGGTGAAGCTTTCTTT.

The sample holds a few counts of this clonotype. The chain combines TRBV18 with TRBJ2-6; D gene ambiguous. The germline CDR1 and CDR2 sequences are KGHSH and LQKENI. This CDR3 region has 15 residues. Trimming shortened V by 3 bases and J by 0 bases, and 6 bases separated the two germline ends. This CDR3 is CASSPESSGANVLTF. The CDR3 DNA follows: TGTGCCAGCTCACCGGAGAGCTCTGGGGCCAACGTCCTGACTTTC.

The J gene is TRBJ2-1, the V gene TRBV19, with D uncertain. The length of the CDR3 is 14 residues. V dropped 2 bases and J dropped 7 bases, with 12 bases sitting between them. Germline loops: CDR1 LNHDA, CDR2 SQIVND (reference sequence). The CDR3: CASSIRARFNEQFF. In DNA, the CDR3 is TGTGCCAGTAGTATAAGAGCTAGGTTTAATGAGCAGTTCTTC. Together with reference TRBV19 and TRBJ2-1, the CDR3 gives the full variable domain: DGGITQSPKYLFRKEGQNVTLSCEQNLNHDAMYWYRQDPGQGLRLIYYSQIVNDFQKGDIAEGYSVSREKKESFPLTVTSAQKNPTAFYLCASSIRARFNEQFFGPGTRLTVL.

This clonotype was picked up a small number of times. The genes are TRBV7-2 and TRBJ2-5, with D perhaps assigned TRBD1 or TRBD2 (6 bases each). The CDR3 is 14 amino acids. V shed 5 bases and J shed 4 bases, with 14 bases lying between them. Per the germline V gene, CDR1 is SGHTA and CDR2 is FQGNSA. In DNA form, the CDR3 reads TGTGCCAGCAGCAAGGGGGAGGCGACAGAGACCCAGTACTTC. It yields the protein CASSKGEATETQYF.